The 21 T cell receptor beta chains reported below all come from one sample, sequenced in a study of identical twins (dated by TCRdb to the mid-2010s). Library creation used 5' RACE. TCRdb names Illumina HiSeq 2000 as the instrument used. The public reads were reanalyzed by TCRdb: fastp trimming at Q25, MiXCR alignment, in-frame beta chains only. CDR3 protein sequences are deduplicated, and each keeps its most common genes and DNA. This sample lists roughly 470,000 distinct CDR3 sequences; 14% were detected once. Together, the top ten hold more than 0.8% of the sample. These same data were also listed under a study on yellow fever vaccine responses in identical twins.

The sequencing sample was made of CD4+ T cells sorted from blood. The receptor set was obtained from a woman between 18 and 30 years old in good health.

The V call is TRBV5-6, the J call TRBJ2-7; 8 bases are shared with TRBD1. V shed 4 bases, J shed 6 bases, and the junction held 9 bases outside the gene matches. CDR3 length: 14 amino acids. From germline, CDR1 is SGHDT and CDR2 YYEEEE. In DNA form, the CDR3 reads TGTGCCAGCAGCCCCCGACAGGGGAAATCCGAGCAGTACTTC. As protein: CASSPRQGKSEQYF. Full variable domain (missing parts from reference TRBV5-6 and TRBJ2-7): DAGVTQSPTHLIKTRGQQVTLRCSPKSGHDTVSWYQQALGQGPQFIFQYYEEEERQRGNFPDRFSGHQFPNYSSELNVNALLLGDSALYLCASSPRQGKSEQYFGPGTRLTVT.

This clonotype was detected only a few times. This sequence joins TRBV20-1 and TRBJ1-1; no firm D call. This CDR3 is built from 11 residues. Germline CDR1 reads DFQATT; CDR2 reads SNEGSKA (reference sequence). V lost 2 bases and J lost 7, with 8 bases in between. The CDR3 region is CSARFGVEAFF. DNA for the CDR3: TGCAGTGCTAGATTCGGGGTTGAAGCTTTCTTT.

The chain is built from TRBV20-1 and TRBJ1-3; unclear D gene. Trimming cost V 7 bases and J 1 base, with 11 bases left between them. Germline CDR1 and CDR2: DFQATT and SNEGSKA (reference sequence). This CDR3 is built from 13 residues. CDR3 nucleotides: TGCAGTGTAGAGCGAAGATCTGGAAACACCATATATTTT. Translation gives CSVERRSGNTIYF.

This chain links TRBV7-2 with TRBJ2-7; no definite D call. Per germline, CDR1 SGHTA and CDR2 FQGNSA. This CDR3 has 13 amino acids. V gave up 0 bases and J gave up 7 bases, with 10 bases separating them. The CDR3 here is CASSLAIGREQYF. CDR3 sequence (DNA): TGTGCCAGCAGCTTAGCGATCGGTCGGGAGCAGTACTTC.

This clonotype was recorded a few times. This chain links TRBV28 with TRBJ1-1, with D maybe TRBD1 (5 bases). Germline CDR1 is MDHEN and CDR2 is SYDVKM. This CDR3 contains 15 residues. Trimming left V 5 bases short and J 5 bases short, with 18 bases between. CDR3 loop: CASSRSGTGKTEAFF. Written as DNA, the CDR3 is TGTGCCAGCAGTCGCTCCGGGACTGGGAAGACTGAAGCTTTCTTT. Drawing the rest from reference TRBV28 and TRBJ1-1, the complete variable domain is DVKVTQSSRYLVKRTGEKVFLECVQDMDHENMFWYRQDPGLGLRLIYFSYDVKMKEKGDIPEGYSVSREKKERFSLILESASTNQTSMYLCASSRSGTGKTEAFFGQGTRLTVV.

The chain employs TRBV5-1 and TRBJ2-5, with unresolved D. V gave up 0 bases and J gave up 5 bases, with 17 bases separating them. The CDR3 length is 16 residues. The V gene's germline CDR1 is SGHRS and CDR2 YFSETQ. CDR3 protein: CASSLGGTVKGETQYF. The CDR3, as DNA: TGCGCCAGCAGCTTGGGGGGTACTGTGAAAGGGGAGACCCAGTACTTC.

V is TRBV20-1 and J is TRBJ2-7; 7 bases are shared with TRBD2. V was clipped by 5 bases and J by 3 bases; unmatched bases: 4. The CDR3 loop spans 12 amino acids. Per germline, CDR1 DFQATT and CDR2 SNEGSKA (reference sequence). In DNA, the CDR3 is TGCAGTGCTGGACTAGGGGTCTACGAGCAGTACTTC. It specifies CSAGLGVYEQYF.

The genes are TRBV27 and TRBJ2-5, with 10 bases identical to TRBD1. Germline CDR1 MNHEY, CDR2 SMNVEV (reference sequence). The CDR3 spans 15 residues. With V trimmed by 6 bases and J by 3 bases, 7 bases remained unmatched. CDR3 region: CASRTFGQGEETQYF. CDR3 in DNA: TGTGCCAGCAGGACATTTGGACAGGGGGAAGAGACCCAGTACTTC.

The V and J genes are TRBV12-3 or TRBV12-4 and TRBJ2-5; 10 nucleotides align to TRBD2. The CDR3 extends over 18 amino acids. The trim removed 7 bases at V and 7 bases at J, leaving 21 bases unmatched. The CDR3 here is CASTPGGLAGDRRGTQYF. CDR3 bases: TGTGCCAGCACCCCAGGGGGGCTAGCGGGGGACCGGAGGGGGACCCAGTACTTC.

This clonotype showed up just a few times. J is TRBJ2-2 and V is TRBV5-1, with D possibly matching TRBD2 (6 bases). The CDR3 is made up of 16 amino acids. The V gene's germline CDR1 is SGHRS and CDR2 YFSETQ. Trimming stripped 1 base from V and 1 base from J, with 11 bases between. The DNA of the CDR3 is TGCGCCAGCAGCTTGAGGGATAGCGGGAACACCGGGGAGCTGTTTTTT. Its protein is CASSLRDSGNTGELFF.

This clonotype has at least ten counts. The CDR3 loop reads CASNQKGGTDTQYF. The DNA of the CDR3 is TGCGCCAGCAACCAGAAAGGGGGCACAGATACGCAGTATTTT. V usage is TRBV5-1 and J usage is TRBJ2-3; D might be TRBD1 (5 bases). Trimming removed 6 bases at V and 1 base at J, with 12 bases between. Per germline, CDR1 SGHRS and CDR2 YFSETQ. This CDR3 is 14 amino acids long.

There are a few counts of this clonotype. For the CDR3, the DNA is TGTGCCAGCAGTGAAGTCGATGAGCAGTTCTTC. This translates into CASSEVDEQFF. V and J are TRBV6-1 and TRBJ2-1; D is unclear. This CDR3 comprises 11 residues. Germline V gene lookup returns CDR1 MNHNS and CDR2 SASEGT. With 1 base removed from V and 8 bases from J, the gap between germline ends came to 3 bases.

This clonotype has only a few counts. This CDR3 is missing its conserved last phenylalanine or tryptophan, likely due to a read error. Because the CDR3's place on the DNA is in doubt, the DNA is left out and the CDR3 is given as listed by TCRdb. This chain connects TRBV19 to TRBJ2-7; the table's D call of TRBD1 was not tested on the DNA. Ends included, the CDR3 has 11 residues. The germline gives CDR1 LNHDA, CDR2 SQIVND (reference sequence). The CDR3 sequence is CASSAAGTAYG.

V usage is TRBV2 and J usage is TRBJ2-1; possibly TRBD1 for D (6 bases). The germline V and J ends were trimmed by 5 bases and 7 bases, with 24 bases remaining between them. Germline-derived CDR1 and CDR2 are SNHLY and FYNNEI. This CDR3 is built from 17 residues. In nucleotides, the CDR3 is TGTGCCAGCAGTCCTCAAGCCGGGACCCTAAGGGGGAATGAGCAGTTCTTC. Amino acids: CASSPQAGTLRGNEQFF.

Only a few counts were recorded for this clonotype. This chain connects TRBV11-2 to TRBJ2-7, with TRBD2 matching 12 bases. V was pared by 5 bases and J by 6 bases, with 8 bases of the junction left unmatched. The CDR3 totals 15 residues. Germline V lookup: CDR1 SGHAT, CDR2 FQNNGV. CDR3 bases: TGTGCCAGCAGCCGCTGGACTAGCGGGGTTAGCGAGCAGTACTTC. Amino acid sequence: CASSRWTSGVSEQYF.

The sample holds a few counts of this clonotype. This chain links TRBV12-3 or TRBV12-4 with TRBJ2-1, with 9 bases that match TRBD2. V gave up 10 bases and J gave up 7 bases; unmatched junction bases: 8. The CDR3 consists of 13 residues. In nucleotides, the CDR3 is TGTGCCACGAGGACTAGCGCTATTAATGAGCAGTTCTTC. The encoded protein is CATRTSAINEQFF.

V gene TRBV13 combines with J gene TRBJ2-5; D call uncertain. This CDR3 contains 12 residues. Per the germline V gene, CDR1 is PRHDT and CDR2 is FYEKMQ (reference sequence). V lost 0 bases and J 5 bases, leaving 4 bases between the germline ends. The CDR3 DNA reads as TGTGCCAGCAGCTTAGGCACCGAGACCCAGTACTTC. It encodes CASSLGTETQYF. Complete variable domain (other parts from reference TRBV13 and TRBJ2-5): AAGVIQSPRHLIKEKRETATLKCYPIPRHDTVYWYQQGPGQDPQFLISFYEKMQSDKGSIPDRFSAQQFSDYHSELNMSSLELGDSALYFCASSLGTETQYFGPGTRLLVL.

This rearrangement joins TRBV12-5 to TRBJ2-5, with TRBD1 matching 9 bases. The V gene end was trimmed by 5 bases and the J gene end by 5 bases; junction bases not matched to a gene: 6. The germline V gene has CDR1 LGHNT and CDR2 FRNRAP. The CDR3 has 14 residues. The CDR3 coding sequence is TGTGCTAGTGGTCCAGGGACAGGGCGGGAGACCCAGTACTTC. This encodes CASGPGTGRETQYF.

The chain is built from TRBV25-1 and TRBJ1-4, with TRBD1 identical over 8 bases. The CDR3 consists of 15 residues. V lost 3 bases, J lost 3 bases, and 3 bases stayed unmatched. Germline loops: CDR1 MGHDK, CDR2 SYGVNS. CDR3 nucleotides: TGTGCCAGCAGTGACATACAGGGGGCTAATGAAAAACTGTTTTTT. Translating it yields CASSDIQGANEKLFF.

The chain has TRBV11-2 and TRBJ1-2; TRBD1 aligns across 7 bases. With V trimmed by 5 bases and J by 8 bases, 8 bases remained unmatched. Germline CDR1 reads SGHAT; CDR2 reads FQNNGV. The length of the CDR3 is 13 residues. CDR3 coding DNA: TGTGCCAGCAGCCCCCGGGACAGCGGAGGCTACACCTTC. It is translated as CASSPRDSGGYTF.

This clonotype occurred a few times. Here the CDR3 DNA reads TGTGCCAGCAGCCAAGCGACCGGGACTAGCCAATCCGAGCAGTTCTTC. Translating it yields CASSQATGTSQSEQFF. V usage is TRBV3-1 and J usage is TRBJ2-1; 9 positions agree with TRBD2. Germline V gene data show CDR1 as LGHDT and CDR2 as YNNKEL (reference sequence). V shed 1 base, J shed 10 bases, and the junction held 11 bases outside the gene matches. There are 16 residues in the CDR3.